This paragraph reports one TCR beta chain. The sample is drawn from a study of shared clonotypes between healthy human individuals. Sequencing was performed with immunoSEQ multiplex PCR; in TCRdb, only in-frame clones are kept and a portion is missing. The sample carries 400,000 to 550,000 clones, 79% recorded once. Germline CDR1 and CDR2: SGHTA and FQGNSA. The CDR3 sequence is 18 residues long. The V end lost 1 base, the J end lost 0 bases, and 16 bases lay between the germline ends. The V call is TRBV7-2, the J call TRBJ1-5, with D possibly being TRBD1 (5 bases). This clonotype originated in a woman aged 40 to 50 in good health. Some clones in this sample may be carry-over from other donors' samples. Sample: PBMCs. CDR3 amino acids: CASSLVGGRTYSNQPQHF. In nucleotides, the CDR3 is TGTGCCAGCAGCTTAGTGGGGGGGAGGACGTATAGCAATCAGCCCCAGCATTTT.